This TCR beta chain was obtained from a study of T cells in Graves' hyperthyroidism and ophthalmopathy (dated by TCRdb to between 2018 and 2021). Describing the broader study: Peripheral blood was sampled at the time of initial diagnosis, prior to any treatment. TCR V-J signatures able to tell the groups apart were searched for in a discovery cohort of about a hundred patients, of whom about 40 had Graves' ophthalmopathy and 55 to 65 had stable Graves' hyperthyroidism. An independent validation cohort of under 20 hyperthyroidism patients and 17 patients who later progressed to ophthalmopathy tested prospective prediction of ophthalmopathy. The approximately 100 discovery patients were divided at random into training and test sets in a 7:3 ratio. In addition, the study compared T-cell repertoires in thyroid tissue and in blood from six Graves' hyperthyroidism patients. Once sampling was done, hyperthyroidism patients were given methimazole at a starting dose of 30 mg daily, whereas ophthalmopathy patients were given high-dose intravenous methylprednisolone. The paper reports TCR Vbeta CDR3 sequencing of roughly 140 peripheral blood samples: approximately 43 ophthalmopathy, under 80 hyperthyroidism and around 17 progressor patients.

This clonotype was seen ten or more times. No cognate antigen has been identified for it. Qualities for individual bases were not recorded, and no much larger clone is one base off. Hyperthyroidism patients were aged 18 to 65 years and newly diagnosed, with disease duration of less than 2 months. Any patient with an uncontrolled infection, another autoimmune disease, pregnancy or lactation was excluded. Diagnoses relied on clinical symptoms, serum thyroxine and TRAb, thyroid ultrasound and orbital computed tomography. Blood from progressor patients was drawn when they were first diagnosed with hyperthyroidism, before any ophthalmopathy symptoms appeared. Ficoll-Paque density gradient centrifugation was used to isolate PBMCs from about 9 ml of fresh peripheral blood. Progressor patients were defined as those initially diagnosed with Graves' hyperthyroidism in whom ophthalmopathy developed during follow-up. Total RNA was extracted using Trizol reagent, and RNA quality was assessed on an Agilent 2100 Bioanalyzer.

Amplification of TCR beta CDR3 regions was carried out from RNA transcripts. The first round of RT-PCR for the TCR CDR3 was performed with the HTBI primer set and the Qiagen OneStep RT-PCR kit. Libraries were constructed in a second round of multiplex PCR, after which size selection and purification were carried out. Paired-end sequencing of the libraries was performed with 100 bp reads on an Illumina HiSeq2000. Per the authors' processing: SOAPnuke was used to process the raw data, throwing out any read that contained adapters or uncalled bases, had a mean Phred below 15, or lacked an exact constant-primer or identifier match. High-quality paired reads were merged using COPE v1.2.5, and each unique nucleotide sequence was defined as a clonotype. Clonotypes were aligned to IMGT TRBV, TRBD and TRBJ reference segments using MiTCR v1.1. Analysis was restricted to V-J combinations with a frequency above 0.0001, which covered 99% to 99.2% of repertoires. The TCS score was defined as F50 (clonal expansion) divided by E x V (chaos), with BLOSUM62-based TCRdist calculated between CDR3 peptides within each V-J. Welch's t-statistics and random forest reduced around 510 V-J features to roughly 13, which were used in a naive Bayes classifier (R e1071). TCRdb reworked the public reads: Q25 trimming with fastp, MiXCR clone assembly, productive beta chains retained. Under each unique CDR3 protein, matching rows form one entry showing the most common genes and DNA. The V and J calls and clone size come from TCRdb's table, not from the authors' own analysis. Here the sample has approximately 600,000 distinct CDR3 sequences; more than 11% occur a single time. The ten largest clones take up around 5.4% of the sample.

The full study reports these points: Most expanded thyroid clonotypes (frequency above 0.001) were also detected in blood, suggesting blood repertoires may reflect thyroid immune responses. In validation, progression to ophthalmopathy was predicted by the model with 65% to 71% sensitivity and 72% to 80% specificity, a median of approximately 6.5 months before onset. In cross-validation, a model built on a 13 V-J signature told ophthalmopathy apart from stable hyperthyroidism with approximately 90% sensitivity and around 83% specificity, and in testing the same model reached 80%/75%. No statistical method was used to fix the sample size in advance, and group allocation was not hidden from the investigators.

Here V drops 6 bases and J drops 2 bases, and the junction holds 13 bases not matched to any gene. From its cysteine to its phenylalanine, the CDR3 spans 17 amino acids. Left in the record is the CDR3 DNA by itself, 51 bases read in frame from the first base. The germline V gene (reference sequence) yields LNHDA for CDR1 and SQIVND for CDR2. The chain couples TRBV19 to TRBJ1-1; the central 9 bases match TRBD1. Sequenced: blood. The TCR was taken from a woman aged 30 to 39 with Graves' hyperthyroidism that later progressed to Graves' ophthalmopathy. The CDR3 region reads CASRDPQGASLNTEAFF. In nucleotide form, the sequence is TGTGCCAGTAGGGATCCACAGGGGGCCAGCCTAAACACTGAAGCTTTCTTT.